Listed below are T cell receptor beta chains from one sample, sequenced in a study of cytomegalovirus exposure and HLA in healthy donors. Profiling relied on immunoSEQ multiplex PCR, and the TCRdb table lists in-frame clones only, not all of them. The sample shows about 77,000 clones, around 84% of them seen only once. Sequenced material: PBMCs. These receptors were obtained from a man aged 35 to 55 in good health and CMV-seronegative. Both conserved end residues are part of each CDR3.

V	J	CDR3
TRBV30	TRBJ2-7	CAWSVREDYEQYF
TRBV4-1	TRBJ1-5	CASSQDPNGGSNQPQHF
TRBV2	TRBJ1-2	CASSGADSRESYGYTF
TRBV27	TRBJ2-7	CASSLGSSGRAYEQYF
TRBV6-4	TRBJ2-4	CASGWDTQRVAKNIQYF
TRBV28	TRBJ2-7	CASSPLDSAYEQYF
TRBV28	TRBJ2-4	CASTSYIGAGRKNIQYF
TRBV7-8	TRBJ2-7	CASSLAGQGYEQYF
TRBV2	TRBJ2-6	CASSWTEGANVLTF
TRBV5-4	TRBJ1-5	CASSLKGQPNQPQHF
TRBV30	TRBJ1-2	CAWETGGSGGYTF
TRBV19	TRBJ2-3	CASSIDGGTQYF
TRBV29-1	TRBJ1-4	CSVITGDNEKLFF
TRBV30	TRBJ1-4	CAWSVLAVATNEKLFF
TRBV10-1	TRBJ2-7	CASSESSRAYEQYF
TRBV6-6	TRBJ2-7	CASLAGTTHEQYF
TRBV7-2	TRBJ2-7	CASSPLGLAGGHEQYF
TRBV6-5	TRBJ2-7	CASSYGGQGSYEQYF
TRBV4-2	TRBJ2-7	CASSQDRAGNYEQYF
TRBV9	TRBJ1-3	CASSVDEGAGNTIYF
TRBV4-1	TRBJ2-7	CASSQERREGYEQYF
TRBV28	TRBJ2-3	CASSLFNPGAADTQYF
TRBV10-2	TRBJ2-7	CASTGQFEQYF
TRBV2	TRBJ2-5	CASHLLAVQETQYF
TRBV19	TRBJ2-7	CASSILGTGNSHEQYF
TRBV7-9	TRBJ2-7	CASSGREQYF
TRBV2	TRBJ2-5	CASSPGQVETQYF
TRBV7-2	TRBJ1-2	CASSPEPQSSYGYTF
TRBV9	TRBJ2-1	CASSVEVASLNEQFF
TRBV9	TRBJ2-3	CASSPTSGITDTQYF
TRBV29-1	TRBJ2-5	CSVTNTGLAVRETQYF
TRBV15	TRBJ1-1	CATSRPDRNTEAFF
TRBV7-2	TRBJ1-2	CASSTGQGQNYGYTF
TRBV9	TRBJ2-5	CASSSRAGVFPETQYF
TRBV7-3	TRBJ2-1	CASSEGLAGGEQFF
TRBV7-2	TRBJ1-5	CASSLSGAVGGQPQHF
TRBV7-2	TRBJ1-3	CASSLAHASSGNTIYF
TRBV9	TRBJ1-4	CASSPWDRHEKLFF
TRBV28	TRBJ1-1	CASRHASGTRVEAFF
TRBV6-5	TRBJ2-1	CASSPSTGGGNEQFF
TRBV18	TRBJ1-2	CASSPSGGSDYGYTF
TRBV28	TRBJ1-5	CASSTRGNQPQHF
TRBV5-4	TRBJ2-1	CASSLVSGSTHNEQFF
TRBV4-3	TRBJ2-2	CASSQDLLAGLTGELFF
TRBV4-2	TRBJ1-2	CASSHSTGQGADGYTF